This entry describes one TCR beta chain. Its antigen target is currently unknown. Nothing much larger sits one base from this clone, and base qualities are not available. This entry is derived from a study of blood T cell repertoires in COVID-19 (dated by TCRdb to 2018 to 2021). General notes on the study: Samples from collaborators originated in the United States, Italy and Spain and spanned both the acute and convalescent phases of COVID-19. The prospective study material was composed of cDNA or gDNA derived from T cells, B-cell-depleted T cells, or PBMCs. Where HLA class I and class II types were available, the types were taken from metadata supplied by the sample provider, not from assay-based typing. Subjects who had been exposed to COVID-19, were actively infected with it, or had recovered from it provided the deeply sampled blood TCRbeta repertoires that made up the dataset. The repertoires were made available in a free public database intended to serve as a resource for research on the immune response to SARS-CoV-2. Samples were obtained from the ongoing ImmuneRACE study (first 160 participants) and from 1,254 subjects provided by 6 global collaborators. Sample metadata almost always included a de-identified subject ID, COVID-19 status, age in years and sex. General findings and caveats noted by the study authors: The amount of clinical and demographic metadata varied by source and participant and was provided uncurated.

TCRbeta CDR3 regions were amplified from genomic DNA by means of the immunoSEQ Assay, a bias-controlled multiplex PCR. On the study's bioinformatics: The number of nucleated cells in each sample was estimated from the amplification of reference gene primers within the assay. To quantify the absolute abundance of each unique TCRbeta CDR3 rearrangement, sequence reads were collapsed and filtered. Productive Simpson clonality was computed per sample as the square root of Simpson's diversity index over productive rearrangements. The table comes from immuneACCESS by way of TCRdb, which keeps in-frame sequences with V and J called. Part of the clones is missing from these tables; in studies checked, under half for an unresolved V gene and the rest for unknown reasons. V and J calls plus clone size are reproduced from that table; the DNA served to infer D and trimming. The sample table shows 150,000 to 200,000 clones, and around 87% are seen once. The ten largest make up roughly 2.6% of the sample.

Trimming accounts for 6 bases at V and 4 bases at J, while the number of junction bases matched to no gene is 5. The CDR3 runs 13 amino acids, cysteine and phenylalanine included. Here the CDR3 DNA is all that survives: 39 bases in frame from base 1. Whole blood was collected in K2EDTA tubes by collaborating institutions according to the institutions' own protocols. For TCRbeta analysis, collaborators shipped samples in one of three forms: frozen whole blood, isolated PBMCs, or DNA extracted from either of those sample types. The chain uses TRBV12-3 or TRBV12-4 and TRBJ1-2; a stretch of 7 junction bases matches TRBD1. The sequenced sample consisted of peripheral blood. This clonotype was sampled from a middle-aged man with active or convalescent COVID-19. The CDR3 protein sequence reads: CASSAGTAYGYTF. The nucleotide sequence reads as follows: TGTGCCAGCAGCGCCGGGACAGCCTATGGCTACACCTTC.